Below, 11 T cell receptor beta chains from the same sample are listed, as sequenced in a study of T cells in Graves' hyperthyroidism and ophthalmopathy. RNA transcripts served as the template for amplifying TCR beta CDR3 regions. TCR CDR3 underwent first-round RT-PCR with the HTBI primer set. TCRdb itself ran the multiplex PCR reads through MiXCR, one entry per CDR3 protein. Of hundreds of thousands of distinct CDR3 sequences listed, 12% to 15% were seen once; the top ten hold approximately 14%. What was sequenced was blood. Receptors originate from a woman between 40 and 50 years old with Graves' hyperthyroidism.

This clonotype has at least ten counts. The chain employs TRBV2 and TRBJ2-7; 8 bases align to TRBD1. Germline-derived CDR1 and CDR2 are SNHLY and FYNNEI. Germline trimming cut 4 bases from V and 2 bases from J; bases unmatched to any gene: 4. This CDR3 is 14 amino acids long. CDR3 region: CASSVDRGTYEQYF. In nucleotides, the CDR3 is TGTGCCAGCAGTGTTGACAGGGGTACCTACGAGCAGTACTTC.

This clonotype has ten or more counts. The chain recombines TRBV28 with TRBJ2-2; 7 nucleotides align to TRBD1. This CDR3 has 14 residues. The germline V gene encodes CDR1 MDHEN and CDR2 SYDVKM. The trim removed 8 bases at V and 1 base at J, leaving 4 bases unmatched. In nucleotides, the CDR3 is TGTGCCAGCTTCGACAGGGAGAACACCGGGGAGCTGTTTTTT. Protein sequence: CASFDRENTGELFF.

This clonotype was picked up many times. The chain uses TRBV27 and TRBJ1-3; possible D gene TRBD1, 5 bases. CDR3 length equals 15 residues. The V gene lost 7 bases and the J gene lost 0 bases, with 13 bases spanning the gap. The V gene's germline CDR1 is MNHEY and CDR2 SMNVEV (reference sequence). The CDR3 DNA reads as TGTGCCAGCAAGAGGGAGGGGAGCTCTGGAAACACCATATATTTT. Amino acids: CASKREGSSGNTIYF.

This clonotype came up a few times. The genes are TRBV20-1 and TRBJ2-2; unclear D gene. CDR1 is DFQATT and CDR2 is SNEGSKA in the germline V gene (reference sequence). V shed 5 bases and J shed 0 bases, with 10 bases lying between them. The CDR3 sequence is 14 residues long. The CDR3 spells CSAPRAANTGELFF. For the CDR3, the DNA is TGCAGTGCTCCCCGGGCCGCGAACACCGGGGAGCTGTTTTTT.

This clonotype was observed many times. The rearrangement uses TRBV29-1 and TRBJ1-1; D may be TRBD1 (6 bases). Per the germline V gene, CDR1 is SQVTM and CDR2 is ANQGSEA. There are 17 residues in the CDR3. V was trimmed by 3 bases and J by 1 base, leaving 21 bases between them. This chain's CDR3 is CSVDRWTVPYGNTEAFF. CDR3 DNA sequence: TGCAGCGTTGATCGTTGGACAGTCCCTTATGGGAACACTGAAGCTTTCTTT. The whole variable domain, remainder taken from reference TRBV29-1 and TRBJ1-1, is SAVISQKPSRDICQRGTSLTIQCQVDSQVTMMFWYRQQPGQSLTLIATANQGSEATYESGFVIDKFPISRPNLTFSTLTVSNMSPEDSSIYLCSVDRWTVPYGNTEAFFGQGTRLTVV.

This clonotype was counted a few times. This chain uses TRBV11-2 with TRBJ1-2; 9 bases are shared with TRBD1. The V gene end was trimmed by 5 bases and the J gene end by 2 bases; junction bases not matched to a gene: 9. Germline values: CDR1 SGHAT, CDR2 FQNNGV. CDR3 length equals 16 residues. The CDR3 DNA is TGTGCCAGCAGCACCAGGACAGGGGCATCGAACTATGGCTACACCTTC. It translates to CASSTRTGASNYGYTF.

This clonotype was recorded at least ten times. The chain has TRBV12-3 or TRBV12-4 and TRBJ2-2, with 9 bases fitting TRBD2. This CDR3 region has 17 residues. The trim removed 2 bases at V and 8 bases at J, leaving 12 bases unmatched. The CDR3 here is CASSLSRGGRAKGELFF. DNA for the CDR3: TGTGCCAGCAGTTTATCCCGGGGCGGGAGGGCCAAGGGGGAGCTGTTTTTT.

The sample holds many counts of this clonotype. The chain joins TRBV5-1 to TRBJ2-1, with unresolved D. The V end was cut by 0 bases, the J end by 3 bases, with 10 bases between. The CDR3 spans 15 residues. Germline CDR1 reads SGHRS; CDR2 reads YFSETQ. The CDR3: CASSLGVVGYNEQFF. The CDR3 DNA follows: TGCGCCAGCAGCTTGGGGGTGGTCGGCTACAATGAGCAGTTCTTC.

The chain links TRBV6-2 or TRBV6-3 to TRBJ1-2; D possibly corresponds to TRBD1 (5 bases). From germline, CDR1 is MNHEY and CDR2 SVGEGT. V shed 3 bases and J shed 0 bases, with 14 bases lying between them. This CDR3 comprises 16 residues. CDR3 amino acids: CASSYHTTATNYGYTF. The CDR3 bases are TGTGCCAGCAGTTATCACACGACAGCCACTAACTATGGCTACACCTTC.

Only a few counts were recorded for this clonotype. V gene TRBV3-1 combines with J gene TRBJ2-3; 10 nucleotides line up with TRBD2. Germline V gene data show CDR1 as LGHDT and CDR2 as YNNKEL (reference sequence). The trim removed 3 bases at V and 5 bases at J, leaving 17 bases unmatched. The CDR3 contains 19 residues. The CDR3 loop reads CASSHYSLASGRGKDTQYF. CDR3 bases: TGTGCCAGCAGCCATTACTCCTTGGCAAGCGGGAGGGGGAAAGATACGCAGTATTTT.

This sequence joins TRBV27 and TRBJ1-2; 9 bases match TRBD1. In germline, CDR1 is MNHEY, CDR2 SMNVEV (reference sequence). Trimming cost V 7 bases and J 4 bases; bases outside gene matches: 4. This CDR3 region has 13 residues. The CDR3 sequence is CASKPGQGYGYTF. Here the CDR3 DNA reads TGTGCCAGCAAACCGGGACAGGGCTATGGCTACACCTTC.